A single sample gave rise to the 17 T cell receptor beta chains below, sequenced in a study of cytotoxic CD8 clonotypes in ibrutinib-treated CLL. The repertoire was sequenced with immunoSEQ multiplex PCR; TCRdb's copy has only in-frame clones and lacks some. Found here are 20,000 to 30,000 clones, roughly 74% of them singletons; the top ten hold around 42%. The material was PBMCs, obtained after 12 months of ibrutinib treatment. These receptors all come from a human donor with chronic lymphocytic leukemia.

The CDR3 DNA follows: TGTGCCAGCAGTTTACGGAGGGGATGGGACACTGAAGCTTTCTTT. Translation: CASSLRRGWDTEAFF. The chain couples TRBV27 to TRBJ1-1, with TRBD1 as a possible D gene (5 bases). V lost 2 bases and J lost 3, with 13 bases in between. Germline CDR1 MNHEY, CDR2 SMNVEV (reference sequence). The CDR3 is 15 residues long.

The chain couples TRBV5-1 to TRBJ1-3; D not certain. The J call may be in error: the DNA end matches TRBJ2-2 better. Germline CDR1 is SGHRS and CDR2 is YFSETQ. The CDR3 length is 13 residues. The CDR3 DNA follows: TGCGCCAGCAGCTTGGTAATTACCGGGGAGCTGTTTTTT. This encodes CASSLVITGELFF.

CDR3 residues: CASNSGQRADTQYF. CDR3 DNA: TGCGCCAGCAACTCCGGACAAAGGGCAGATACGCAGTATTTT. V is TRBV5-1 and J is TRBJ2-3, with D tentatively TRBD1 (5 bases). Germline V gene data show CDR1 as SGHRS and CDR2 as YFSETQ. The CDR3 is 14 amino acids. Deletions cut 6 bases from V and 4 bases from J, with 15 bases between.

The rearrangement uses TRBV27 and TRBJ1-1, with D tentatively TRBD1 (5 bases). This CDR3 has 14 residues. Per the germline V gene, CDR1 is MNHEY and CDR2 is SMNVEV (reference sequence). V was cut by 3 bases and J by 0 bases, with 8 bases left in between. CDR3 sequence reads: CASSLTAMNTEAFF. DNA of the CDR3: TGTGCCAGCAGTTTGACAGCCATGAACACTGAAGCTTTCTTT.

This rearrangement joins TRBV9 to TRBJ1-4; D ambiguous. V was cut by 0 bases and J by 7 bases, with 13 bases left in between. The CDR3 is 15 amino acids. Germline V gene sequence: CDR1 SGDLS, CDR2 YYNGEE. CDR3 amino acids: CASSVAAPPAEKLFF. CDR3 bases: TGTGCCAGCAGCGTAGCGGCCCCCCCGGCTGAAAAACTGTTTTTT.

The chain has TRBV6-5 and TRBJ2-2, with D unresolved. The germline V gene encodes CDR1 MNHEY and CDR2 SVGAGI. V was cut by 5 bases and J by 4 bases, with 14 bases left in between. The CDR3 covers 15 residues. This chain's CDR3 is CASSPGSLFTGELFF. In DNA, the CDR3 is TGTGCCAGCAGTCCCGGGTCGTTGTTCACCGGGGAGCTGTTTTTT.

This chain connects TRBV18 to TRBJ1-3; TRBD1 agrees at 7 bases. Germline CDR1 and CDR2: KGHSH and LQKENI. This CDR3 region has 15 residues. V shed 5 bases and J 1 base; nucleotides not matched to a gene: 5. CDR3 region: CASSKDRVSGNTIYF. The CDR3, as DNA: TGTGCCAGCTCAAAAGACAGGGTGTCTGGAAACACCATATATTTT.

The V and J genes are TRBV5-1 and TRBJ2-7; D perhaps matches TRBD2 (5 bases). Germline V gives CDR1 SGHRS, CDR2 YFSETQ. Trimming removed 3 bases at V and 4 bases at J, with 17 bases between. The CDR3 is 15 amino acids. CDR3 loop: CASSSIPGEEYEQYF. The DNA of the CDR3 is TGCGCCAGCAGCTCCATCCCCGGGGAAGAATACGAGCAGTACTTC. Full variable domain (outside the CDR3, taken from reference TRBV5-1 and TRBJ2-7): KAGVTQTPRYLIKTRGQQVTLSCSPISGHRSVSWYQQTPGQGLQFLFEYFSETQRNKGNFPGRFSGRQFSNSRSEMNVSTLELGDSALYLCASSSIPGEEYEQYFGPGTRLTVT.

The genes are TRBV7-9 and TRBJ1-2; weak D call: TRBD1 (6 bases). Germline values: CDR1 SEHNR, CDR2 FQNEAQ (reference sequence). The CDR3 loop spans 15 amino acids. The ends were cut back, 2 bases at V and 4 bases at J, with 14 bases in the middle. For the CDR3, the DNA is TGTGCCAGCAGCTTAATCAACAGGGAAGCCTATGGCTACACCTTC. Amino acid sequence: CASSLINREAYGYTF.

This clone came up a few times. One end of the junction varies from germline; a read error may be responsible. The genes are TRBV7-7 and TRBJ2-7; perhaps TRBD1 as D (6 bases). The CDR3 covers 14 residues. Germline V gives CDR1 SSHAT, CDR2 FNYEAQ (reference sequence). The CDR3 reads CASSFSQGSYEQYF. The CDR3 nucleotides are TGTGCTAGCAGCTTTTCACAGGGCTCCTACGAGCAGTACTTC.

The gene calls are TRBV4-1 and TRBJ1-5; D gene unclear. Germline CDR1 reads MGHRA; CDR2 reads YSYEKL. This CDR3 spans 14 amino acids. Deletions cut 0 bases from V and 1 base from J, with 4 bases between. CDR3 residues: CASSQEDSNQPQHF. The CDR3 coding sequence is TGCGCCAGCAGCCAAGAGGACAGCAATCAGCCCCAGCATTTT.

V usage is TRBV10-2 and J usage is TRBJ2-1; D remains unclear. The V gene lost 5 bases and the J gene lost 5 bases, with 10 bases spanning the gap. CDR1 and CDR2 from the germline V gene are WSHSY and SAAADI. This CDR3 has 13 residues. The CDR3, as DNA: TGCGCCAGCAGTCAAGTCCTAAACAATGAGCAGTTCTTC. It yields the protein CASSQVLNNEQFF.

The V call is TRBV19, the J call TRBJ1-1; no firm D call. Germline V gene data show CDR1 as LNHDA and CDR2 as SQIVND (reference sequence). The CDR3 sequence is 13 residues long. V was pared by 11 bases and J by 1 base, with 14 bases between. DNA of the CDR3: TGTGCCTCTACTCCCGTGAGGAACACTGAAGCTTTCTTT. Its translation is CASTPVRNTEAFF.

The chain recombines TRBV15 with TRBJ2-1; 9 bases are a match to TRBD1. Unmatched junction bases numbered 10, after V lost 3 bases and J lost 7 bases. This CDR3 has 16 residues. Germline V gene lookup returns CDR1 LNHNV and CDR2 YYDKDF (reference sequence). The CDR3 sequence: CATSSLQGALKNEQFF. Written as DNA, the CDR3 is TGTGCCACCAGCAGTCTACAGGGGGCCCTAAAGAATGAGCAGTTCTTC.

The V and J genes are TRBV29-1 and TRBJ2-7; no clear D. The CDR3 length is 13 residues. Trimming pared 2 bases from V and 7 bases from J, leaving 15 bases between. In germline, CDR1 is SQVTM, CDR2 ANQGSEA. The chain's CDR3 is CSVETPPGREQYF. The CDR3 nucleotides are TGCAGCGTTGAAACCCCGCCAGGACGGGAGCAGTACTTC.

This rearrangement joins TRBV4-1 to TRBJ2-1; D ambiguous. V shed 3 bases and J shed 0 bases, with 9 bases lying between them. CDR1 and CDR2 (germline): MGHRA, YSYEKL. The CDR3 covers 15 residues. CDR3 DNA: TGCGCCAGCAGCCACAGAACAAACTCCTACAATGAGCAGTTCTTC. Translating it yields CASSHRTNSYNEQFF.

This chain uses TRBV7-3 with TRBJ1-4; D is unresolved. CDR3 size: 10 residues. CDR1 SGHTA and CDR2 FQGTGA come from the germline V gene. V lost 3 bases, J lost 16 bases, and 9 bases lay in between. This CDR3 is CASSLGYAFF. DNA of the CDR3: TGTGCCAGCAGCTTGGGGTATGCGTTTTTT.